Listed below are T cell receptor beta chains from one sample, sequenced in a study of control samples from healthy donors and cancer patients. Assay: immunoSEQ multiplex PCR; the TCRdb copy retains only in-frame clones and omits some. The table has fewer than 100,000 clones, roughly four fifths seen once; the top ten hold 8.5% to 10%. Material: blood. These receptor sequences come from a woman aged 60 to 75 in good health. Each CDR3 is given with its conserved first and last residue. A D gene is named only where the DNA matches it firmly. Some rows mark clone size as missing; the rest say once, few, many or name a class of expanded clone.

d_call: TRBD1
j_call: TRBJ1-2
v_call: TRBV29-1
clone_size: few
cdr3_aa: CSAGTGTYGYTF
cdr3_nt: TGCAGCGCCGGGACAGGAACCTATGGCTACACCTTC

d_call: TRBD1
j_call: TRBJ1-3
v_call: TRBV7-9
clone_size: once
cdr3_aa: CASRPGTGSSGNTIYF
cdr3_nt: TGTGCCAGCAGGCCCGGGACAGGGAGCTCTGGAAACACCATATATTTT

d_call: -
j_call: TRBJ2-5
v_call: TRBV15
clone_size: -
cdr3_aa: CATSRDLGAQETQYF
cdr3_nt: TGTGCCACCAGCAGAGATCTGGGAGCTCAAGAGACCCAGTACTTC

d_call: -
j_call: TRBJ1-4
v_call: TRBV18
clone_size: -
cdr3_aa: CASSPGLGEKLFF
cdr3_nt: TGTGCCAGCTCACCCGGGTTGGGGGAAAAACTGTTTTTT

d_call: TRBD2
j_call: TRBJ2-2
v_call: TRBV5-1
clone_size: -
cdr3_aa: CASSGAAGANTGELFF
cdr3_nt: TGCGCCAGCAGCGGAGCAGCGGGGGCTAACACCGGGGAGCTGTTTTTT

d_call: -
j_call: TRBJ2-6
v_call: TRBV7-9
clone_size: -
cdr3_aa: CASSSGGANVLTF
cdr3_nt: TGTGCCAGCAGCTCTGGTGGGGCCAACGTCCTGACTTTC

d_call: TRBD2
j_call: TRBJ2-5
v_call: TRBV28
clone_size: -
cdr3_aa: CASSYRRLAERTQYF
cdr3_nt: TGTGCCAGCAGTTATCGAAGACTAGCGGAACGGACCCAGTACTTC

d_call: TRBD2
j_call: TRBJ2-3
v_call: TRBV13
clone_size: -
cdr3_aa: CASSLLAGDTQYF
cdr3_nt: TGTGCCAGCAGCTTACTAGCGGGAGATACGCAGTATTTT

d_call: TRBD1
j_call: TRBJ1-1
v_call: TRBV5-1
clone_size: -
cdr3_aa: CASSLGPTGLGTEAFF
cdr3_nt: TGCGCCAGCAGCTTGGGCCCGACAGGGTTAGGCACTGAAGCTTTCTTT

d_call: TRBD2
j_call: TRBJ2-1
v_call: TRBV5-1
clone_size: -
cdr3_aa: CASSLARLAGTNEQFF
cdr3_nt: TGCGCCAGCAGCTTGGCCAGACTAGCGGGAACCAATGAGCAGTTCTTC

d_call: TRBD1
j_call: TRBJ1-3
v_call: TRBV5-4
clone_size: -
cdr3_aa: CASSLDRAGNTIYF
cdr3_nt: TGTGCCAGCAGCCTTGACAGGGCTGGAAACACCATATATTTT

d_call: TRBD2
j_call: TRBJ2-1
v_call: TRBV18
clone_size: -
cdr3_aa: CASSPYLVAGGPEDNEQFF
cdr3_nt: TGTGCCAGCTCACCCTACCTAGTGGCGGGGGGGCCGGAGGACAATGAGCAGTTCTTC

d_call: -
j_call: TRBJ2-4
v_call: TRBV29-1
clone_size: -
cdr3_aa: CSAGEGNIQYF
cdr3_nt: TGCAGCGCGGGTGAGGGAAACATTCAGTACTTC

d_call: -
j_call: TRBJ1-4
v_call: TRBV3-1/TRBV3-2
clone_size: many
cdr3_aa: CASSPSHYRKPNEKLFF
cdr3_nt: TGTGCCAGCAGCCCAAGTCACTATCGGAAACCTAATGAAAAACTGTTTTTT

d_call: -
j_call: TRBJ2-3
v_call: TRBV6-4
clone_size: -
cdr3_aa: CASSAFHGTDTQYF
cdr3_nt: TGTGCCAGCAGTGCTTTCCACGGCACAGATACGCAGTATTTT

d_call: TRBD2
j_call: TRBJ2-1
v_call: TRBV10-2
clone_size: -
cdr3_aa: CASSSSGGALEQFF
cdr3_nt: TGCGCCAGCAGTTCGAGCGGGGGGGCCCTTGAGCAGTTCTTC

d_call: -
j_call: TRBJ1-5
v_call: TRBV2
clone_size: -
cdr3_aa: CASSETTAYQPQHF
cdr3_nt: TGTGCCAGCAGTGAGACGACAGCCTATCAGCCCCAGCATTTT

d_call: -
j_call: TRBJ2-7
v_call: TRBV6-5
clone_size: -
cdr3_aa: CASSYSGVASYEQYF
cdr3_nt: TGTGCCAGCAGTTACTCTGGCGTAGCCTCCTACGAGCAGTACTTC

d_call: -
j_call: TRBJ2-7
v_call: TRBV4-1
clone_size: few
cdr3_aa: CASSLRTGPREQYF
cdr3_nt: TGCGCCAGCAGCCTCAGGACCGGGCCTCGCGAGCAGTACTTC

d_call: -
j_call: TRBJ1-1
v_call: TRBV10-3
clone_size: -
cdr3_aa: CAISESGTRRNTEAFF
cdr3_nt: TGTGCCATCAGTGAGTCAGGGACACGGCGGAACACTGAAGCTTTCTTT

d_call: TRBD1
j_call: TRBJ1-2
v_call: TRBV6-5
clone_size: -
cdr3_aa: CASSYQTGTYGYTF
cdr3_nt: TGTGCCAGCAGTTACCAGACAGGGACCTATGGCTACACCTTC

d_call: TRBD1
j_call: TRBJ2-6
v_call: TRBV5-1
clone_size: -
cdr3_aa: CASSWGPTGTPSGANVLTF
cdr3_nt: TGCGCCAGCAGCTGGGGCCCGACAGGGACCCCTTCTGGGGCCAACGTCCTGACTTTC

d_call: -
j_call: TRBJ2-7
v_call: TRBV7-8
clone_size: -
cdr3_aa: CASSPRGSYEQYF
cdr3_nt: TGTGCCAGCAGCCCTAGGGGATCCTACGAGCAGTACTTC

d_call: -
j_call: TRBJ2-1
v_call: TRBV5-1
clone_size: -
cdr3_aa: CASSPDSGTYNEQFF
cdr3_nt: TGCGCCAGCAGCCCCGACAGCGGCACCTACAATGAGCAGTTCTTC

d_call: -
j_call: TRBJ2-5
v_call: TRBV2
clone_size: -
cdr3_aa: CASSGSGTQYF
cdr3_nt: TGTGCCAGCAGTGGCTCGGGGACCCAGTACTTC

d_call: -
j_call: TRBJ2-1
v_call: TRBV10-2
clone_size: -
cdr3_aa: CASSERGSSYNEQFF
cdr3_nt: TGCGCCAGCAGTGAGCGGGGCAGCTCCTACAATGAGCAGTTCTTC

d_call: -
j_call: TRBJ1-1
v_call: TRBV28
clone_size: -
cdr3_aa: CASSFRGTEAFF
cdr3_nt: TGTGCCAGCAGTTTCAGGGGTACTGAAGCTTTCTTT

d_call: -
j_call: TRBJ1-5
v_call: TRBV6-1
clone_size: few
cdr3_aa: CASSDEGSNQPQHF
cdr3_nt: TGTGCCAGCAGTGACGAAGGGAGTAATCAGCCCCAGCATTTT

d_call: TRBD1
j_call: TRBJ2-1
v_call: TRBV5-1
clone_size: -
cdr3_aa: CASSTVYGTAYNEQFF
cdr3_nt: TGCGCCAGCAGCACGGTATACGGGACAGCCTACAATGAGCAGTTCTTC

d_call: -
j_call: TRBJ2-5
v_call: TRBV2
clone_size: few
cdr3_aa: CASSEGNRAETQYF
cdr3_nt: TGTGCCAGCAGTGAGGGGAATAGAGCAGAGACCCAGTACTTC

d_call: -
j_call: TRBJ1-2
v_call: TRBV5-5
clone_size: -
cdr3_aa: CASSPGDSRYGYTF
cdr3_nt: TGTGCCAGCTCCCCGGGAGACAGCCGTTATGGCTACACCTTC

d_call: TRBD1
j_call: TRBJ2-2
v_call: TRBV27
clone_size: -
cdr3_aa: CASSTGTGITGELFF
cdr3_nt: TGTGCCAGCAGTACCGGGACAGGGATAACCGGGGAGCTGTTTTTT

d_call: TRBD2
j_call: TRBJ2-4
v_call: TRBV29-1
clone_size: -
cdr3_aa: CSVLWRERGNIQYF
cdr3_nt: TGCAGCGTTCTCTGGCGGGAGAGAGGGAACATTCAGTACTTC

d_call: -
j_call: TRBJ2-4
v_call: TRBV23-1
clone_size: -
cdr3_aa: CASSQFGAVAKNIQYF
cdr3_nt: TGCGCCAGCAGTCAATTCGGGGCCGTAGCCAAAAACATTCAGTACTTC

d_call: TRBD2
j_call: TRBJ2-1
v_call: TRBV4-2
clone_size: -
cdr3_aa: CASSPSASGEPFYNEQFF
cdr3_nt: TGTGCCAGCAGCCCAAGTGCTAGCGGGGAACCCTTCTACAATGAGCAGTTCTTC

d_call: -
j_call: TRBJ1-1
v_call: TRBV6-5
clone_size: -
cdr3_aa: CASSFSGGRAEAFF
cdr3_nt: TGTGCCAGCAGCTTTTCGGGGGGGAGGGCTGAAGCTTTCTTT

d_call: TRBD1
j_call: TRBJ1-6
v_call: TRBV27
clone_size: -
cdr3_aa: CASSLYARGLNSPLHF
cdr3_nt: TGTGCCAGCAGTTTATATGCCAGGGGGCTTAATTCACCCCTCCACTTT

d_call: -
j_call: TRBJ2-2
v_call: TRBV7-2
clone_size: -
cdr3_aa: CASLFRDSPNTGELFF
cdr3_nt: TGTGCCAGCCTTTTTAGGGATAGCCCGAACACCGGGGAGCTGTTTTTT

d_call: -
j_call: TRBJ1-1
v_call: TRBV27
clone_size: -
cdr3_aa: CASKGPTANTEAFF
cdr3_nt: TGTGCCAGCAAGGGGCCCACGGCGAACACTGAAGCTTTCTTT

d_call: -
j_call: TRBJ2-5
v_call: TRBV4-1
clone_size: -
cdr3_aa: CASSQDNGASTETQYF
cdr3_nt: TGCGCCAGCAGCCAAGATAATGGTGCTAGCACGGAGACCCAGTACTTC

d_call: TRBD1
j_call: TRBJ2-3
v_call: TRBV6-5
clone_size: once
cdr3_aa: CASRGQGEPDTQYF
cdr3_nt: TGTGCCAGCAGAGGACAGGGGGAACCAGATACGCAGTATTTT

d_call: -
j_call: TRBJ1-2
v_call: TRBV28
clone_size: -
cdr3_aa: CASSFGRAIYGYTF
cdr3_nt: TGTGCCAGCAGTTTCGGCAGGGCAATCTATGGCTACACCTTC

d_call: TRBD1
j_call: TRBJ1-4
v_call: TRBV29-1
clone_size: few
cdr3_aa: CSALTGVNEKLFF
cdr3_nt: TGCAGCGCACTGACAGGGGTTAATGAAAAACTGTTTTTT

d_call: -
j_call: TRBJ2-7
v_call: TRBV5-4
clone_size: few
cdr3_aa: CASSLGRPPYEQYF
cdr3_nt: TGTGCCAGCAGCTTGGGCAGGCCGCCATACGAGCAGTACTTC

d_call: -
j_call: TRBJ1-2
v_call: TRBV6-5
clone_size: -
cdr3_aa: CASSPTWGSGYTF
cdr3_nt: TGTGCCAGCAGTCCGACATGGGGGTCGGGCTACACCTTC

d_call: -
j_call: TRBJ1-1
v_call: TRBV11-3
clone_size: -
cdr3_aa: CASGGQAFF
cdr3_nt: TGTGCCAGCGGGGGGCAAGCTTTCTTT

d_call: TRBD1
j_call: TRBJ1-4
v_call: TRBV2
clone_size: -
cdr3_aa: CASSEDRGNEKLFF
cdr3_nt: TGTGCCAGCAGTGAGGACAGGGGCAATGAAAAACTGTTTTTT

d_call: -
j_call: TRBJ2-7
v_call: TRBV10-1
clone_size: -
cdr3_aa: CASSKGYEQYF
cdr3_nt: TGCGCCAGCAGTAAGGGATACGAGCAGTACTTC

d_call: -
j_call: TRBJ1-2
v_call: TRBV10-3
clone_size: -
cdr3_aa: CAISSDSFDGYTF
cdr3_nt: TGTGCCATCAGTTCCGACAGTTTCGATGGCTACACCTTC